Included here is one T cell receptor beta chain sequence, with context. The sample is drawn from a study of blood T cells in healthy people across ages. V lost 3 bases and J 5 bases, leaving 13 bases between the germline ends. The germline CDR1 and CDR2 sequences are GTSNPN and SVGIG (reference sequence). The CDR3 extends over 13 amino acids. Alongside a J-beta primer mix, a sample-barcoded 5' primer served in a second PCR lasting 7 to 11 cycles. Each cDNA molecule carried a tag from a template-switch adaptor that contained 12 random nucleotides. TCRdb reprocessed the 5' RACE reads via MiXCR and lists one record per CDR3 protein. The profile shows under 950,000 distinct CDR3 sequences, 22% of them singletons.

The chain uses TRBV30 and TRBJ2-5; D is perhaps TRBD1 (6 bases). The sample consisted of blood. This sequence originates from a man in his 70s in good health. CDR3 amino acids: CAWSWTEGETQYF. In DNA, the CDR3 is TGTGCCTGGAGCTGGACAGAAGGGGAGACCCAGTACTTC. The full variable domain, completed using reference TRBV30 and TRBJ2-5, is SQTIHQWPATLVQPVGSPLSLECTVEGTSNPNLYWYRQAAGRGLQLLFYSVGIGQISSEVPQNLSASRPQDRQFILSSKKLLLSDSGFYLCAWSWTEGETQYFGPGTRLLVL.